The clone carrying this T cell receptor (beta chain) appeared a few times. Its antigen is unknown. TCRB transcripts that were expressed got sequenced, as all of the isolated RNA had been reverse transcribed. Profiled with immunoSEQ multiplex PCR; TCRdb holds only in-frame clones, not every one. This table holds about 340,000 clones, about 13% found once. Staining for CD45RO/CCR7/CD25/CD127/CD95/CD27 allowed sorting of CD4+ naive, central memory, regulatory and stem cell-like memory cells. This sample is drawn from a study of beta chain features in type 1 diabetes. Study results and caveats: Patients' naive, central memory and Treg TCRB repertoires seemed closer to one another than those of healthy donors. In all four CD4+ subsets, TCRB CDR3 length was significantly, moderately reduced in type 1 diabetes. When cDNA is sequenced, cells with high TCR expression could be over-represented.

This CDR3 has 16 amino acids. Germline loops: CDR1 SGHRS, CDR2 YFSETQ. Trimming stripped 2 bases from V and 0 bases from J, with 9 bases between. Sequencing was carried out using naive CD4+ T cells from blood. The receptor was derived from a woman in her late teens or twenties with type 1 diabetes. The V call is TRBV5-1, the J call TRBJ2-6, with D possibly TRBD1 on 6 matching bases. CDR3 residues: CASSLRTVSGANVLTF. The CDR3 DNA follows: TGCGCCAGCAGCTTAAGGACAGTCTCTGGGGCCAACGTCCTGACTTTC.